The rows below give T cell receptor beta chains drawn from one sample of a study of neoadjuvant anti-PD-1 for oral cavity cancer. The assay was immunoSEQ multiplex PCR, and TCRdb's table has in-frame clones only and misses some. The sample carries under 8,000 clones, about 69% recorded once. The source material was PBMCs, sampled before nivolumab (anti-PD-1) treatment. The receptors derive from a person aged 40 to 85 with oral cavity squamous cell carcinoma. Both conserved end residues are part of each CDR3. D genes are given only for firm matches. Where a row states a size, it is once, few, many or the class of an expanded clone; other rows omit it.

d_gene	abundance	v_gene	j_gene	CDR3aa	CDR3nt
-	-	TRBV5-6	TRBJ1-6	CATGRNNSPLHF	TGTGCCACTGGCCGTAATAATTCACCCCTCCACTTT
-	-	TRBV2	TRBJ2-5	CASSGQLQETQYF	TGTGCCAGCAGCGGACAGTTACAAGAGACCCAGTACTTC
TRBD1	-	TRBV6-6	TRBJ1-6	CASSPDRVGSPLHF	TGTGCCAGCAGCCCAGACAGGGTCGGGTCACCCCTCCACTTT
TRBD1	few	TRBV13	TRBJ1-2	CASSLGTGLYGYTF	TGTGCCAGCAGCTTAGGGACAGGGCTCTATGGCTACACCTTC
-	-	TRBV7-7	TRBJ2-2	CASSLAWAGELFF	TGTGCCAGCAGCTTAGCTTGGGCCGGGGAGCTGTTTTTT
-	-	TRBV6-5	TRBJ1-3	CASSYRFYSGNTIYF	TGTGCCAGCAGTTACCGGTTCTACTCTGGAAACACCATATATTTT
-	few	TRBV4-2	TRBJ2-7	CASSQAGDGFRPYEQYF	TGTGCCAGCAGCCAAGCGGGAGACGGTTTTAGGCCCTACGAGCAGTACTTC
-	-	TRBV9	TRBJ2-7	CASSVGIGGTAYEQYF	TGTGCCAGCAGCGTAGGTATTGGGGGAACAGCCTACGAGCAGTACTTC
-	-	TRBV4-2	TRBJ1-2	CASSLDNGAVNYGYTF	TGTGCCAGCAGCCTGGATAATGGGGCCGTTAACTATGGCTACACCTTC
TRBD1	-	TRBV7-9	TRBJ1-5	CASSLGQGDRNQPQHF	TGTGCCAGCAGCTTAGGACAGGGAGACAGGAATCAGCCCCAGCATTTT
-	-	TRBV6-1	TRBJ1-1	CASSEGGTGYTEAFF	TGTGCCAGCAGTGAAGGGGGCACAGGGTACACTGAAGCTTTCTTT
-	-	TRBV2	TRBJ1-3	CASSKMTGAGLTIYF	TGTGCCAGCAGTAAGATGACAGGAGCGGGTTTAACCATATATTTT
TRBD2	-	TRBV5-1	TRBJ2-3	CASSSLTSGGAADTQYF	TGCGCCAGCAGCTCTCTGACTAGCGGGGGGGCCGCTGATACGCAGTATTTT
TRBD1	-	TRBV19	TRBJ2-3	CASSPQGATDTQYF	TGTGCCAGTAGCCCACAGGGGGCCACAGATACGCAGTATTTT
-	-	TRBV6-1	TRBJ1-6	CASSEEYNSPLHF	TGTGCCAGCAGCGAGGAGTATAATTCACCCCTCCACTTT
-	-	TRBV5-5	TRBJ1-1	CASSLSAVNTEAFF	TGTGCCAGCAGCTTGTCGGCTGTGAACACTGAAGCTTTCTTT
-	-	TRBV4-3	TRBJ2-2	CASSQEDRGRAGELFF	TGCGCCAGCAGCCAAGAGGACAGAGGGAGGGCCGGGGAGCTGTTTTTT
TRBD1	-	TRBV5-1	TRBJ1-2	CASSTQGTDYGYTF	TGCGCCAGCAGCACACAGGGGACGGACTATGGCTACACCTTC
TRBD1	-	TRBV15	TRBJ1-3	CATSSMDRGAGNTIYF	TGTGCCACCAGCTCAATGGACAGGGGGGCTGGAAACACCATATATTTT
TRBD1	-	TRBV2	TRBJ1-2	CASSQGQGVYGYTF	TGTGCCAGCAGTCAGGGACAGGGAGTCTATGGCTACACCTTC
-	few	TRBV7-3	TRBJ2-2	CASSSSSYTGELFF	TGTGCCAGCAGCTCGTCGTCTTACACCGGGGAGCTGTTTTTT
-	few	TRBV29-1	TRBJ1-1	CSVEDQSDTEAFF	TGCAGCGTTGAGGACCAAAGTGACACTGAAGCTTTCTTT
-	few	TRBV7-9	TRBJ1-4	CASSYLIEKLFF	TGTGCCAGCAGCTACCTAATTGAAAAACTGTTTTTT
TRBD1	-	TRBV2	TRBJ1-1	CASNRRQGRDTEAFF	TGTGCCAGCAATAGGAGACAGGGGCGGGACACTGAAGCTTTCTTT
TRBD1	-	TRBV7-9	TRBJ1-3	CASSLGVGQAAGGTIYF	TGTGCCAGCAGCTTAGGGGTCGGACAGGCGGCCGGGGGCACCATATATTTT
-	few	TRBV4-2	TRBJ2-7	CASSQAPRVSGSYEQYF	TGTGCCAGCAGCCAAGCCCCCAGGGTTAGTGGTTCATACGAGCAGTACTTC
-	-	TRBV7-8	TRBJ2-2	CASSFDTQNTGELFF	TGTGCCAGCAGCTTTGATACCCAGAACACCGGGGAGCTGTTTTTT
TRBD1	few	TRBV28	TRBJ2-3	CASRSRGRADTQYF	TGTGCCAGCAGATCCAGGGGGCGCGCAGATACGCAGTATTTT
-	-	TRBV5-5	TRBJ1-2	CASSFRQGVNYGYTF	TGTGCCAGCAGCTTTAGGCAGGGAGTTAACTATGGCTACACCTTC
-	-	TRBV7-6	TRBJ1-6	CASSGRGVNSPLHF	TGTGCCAGCAGCGGCAGGGGAGTGAATTCACCCCTCCACTTT
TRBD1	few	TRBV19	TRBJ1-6	CASSGHRGRDSPLHF	TGTGCCAGTAGTGGGCACAGGGGGCGAGACTCACCCCTCCACTTT
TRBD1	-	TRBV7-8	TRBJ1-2	CASSLGTGGYGYTF	TGTGCCAGCAGCTTAGGAACAGGGGGCTATGGCTACACCTTC
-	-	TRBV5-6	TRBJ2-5	CASSFSGRETQYF	TGTGCCAGCAGCTTTTCAGGGAGAGAGACCCAGTACTTC
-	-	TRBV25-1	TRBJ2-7	CASSGRTFEQYF	TGTGCCAGCAGTGGTCGGACATTCGAGCAGTACTTC
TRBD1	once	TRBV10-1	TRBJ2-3	CASSVGTGVTDTQYF	TGCGCCAGCAGTGTTGGGACAGGGGTGACAGATACGCAGTATTTT
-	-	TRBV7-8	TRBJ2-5	CASSLRTLRETQYF	TGTGCCAGCAGCTTAAGGACATTACGCGAGACCCAGTACTTC
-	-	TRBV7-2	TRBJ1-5	CASSVHQGSGRPQHF	TGTGCCAGCAGCGTACATCAAGGTAGCGGGCGGCCCCAGCATTTT
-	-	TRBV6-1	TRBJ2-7	CASSDETGEDYEQYF	TGTGCCAGCAGTGATGAAACAGGGGAGGACTACGAGCAGTACTTC
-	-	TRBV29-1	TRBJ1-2	CSVDPGHTNYGYTF	TGCAGCGTTGACCCCGGACACACTAACTATGGCTACACCTTC
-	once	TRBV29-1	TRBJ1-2	CSFRTGGYGYTF	TGCAGCTTCCGGACGGGGGGCTATGGCTACACCTTC